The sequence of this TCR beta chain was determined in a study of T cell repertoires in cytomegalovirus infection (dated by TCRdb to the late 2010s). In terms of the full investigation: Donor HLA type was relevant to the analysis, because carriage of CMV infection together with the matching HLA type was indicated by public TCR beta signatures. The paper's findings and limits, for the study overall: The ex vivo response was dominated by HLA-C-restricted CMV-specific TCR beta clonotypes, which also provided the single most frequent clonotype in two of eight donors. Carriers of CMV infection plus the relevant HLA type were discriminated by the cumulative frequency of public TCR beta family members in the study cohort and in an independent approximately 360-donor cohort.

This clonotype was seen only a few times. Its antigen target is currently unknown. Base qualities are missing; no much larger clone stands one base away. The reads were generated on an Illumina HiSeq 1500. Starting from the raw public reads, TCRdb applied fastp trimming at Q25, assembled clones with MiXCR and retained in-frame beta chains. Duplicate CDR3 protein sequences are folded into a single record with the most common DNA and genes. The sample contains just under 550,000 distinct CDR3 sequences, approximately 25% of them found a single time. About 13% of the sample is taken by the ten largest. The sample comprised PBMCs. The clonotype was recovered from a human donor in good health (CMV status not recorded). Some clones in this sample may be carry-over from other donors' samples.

The nucleotides read TGTGCCAGCAGTGTGGGCGTTTTTGAGGGGCAGTTCTTC. This translates into CASSVGVFEGQFF. The chain is made from TRBV6-4 and TRBJ2-1; tentative D gene TRBD2, with 5 bases matching. The cysteine opens and the phenylalanine closes a CDR3 of 13 amino acids. Kept here is only the CDR3 DNA, which spans 39 bases and is read in frame from base 1. CDR1 MRHNA and CDR2 SNTAGT are derived from the germline V gene. Relative to germline, V is 4 bases shorter and J is 12 bases shorter, with 16 bases between their ends.